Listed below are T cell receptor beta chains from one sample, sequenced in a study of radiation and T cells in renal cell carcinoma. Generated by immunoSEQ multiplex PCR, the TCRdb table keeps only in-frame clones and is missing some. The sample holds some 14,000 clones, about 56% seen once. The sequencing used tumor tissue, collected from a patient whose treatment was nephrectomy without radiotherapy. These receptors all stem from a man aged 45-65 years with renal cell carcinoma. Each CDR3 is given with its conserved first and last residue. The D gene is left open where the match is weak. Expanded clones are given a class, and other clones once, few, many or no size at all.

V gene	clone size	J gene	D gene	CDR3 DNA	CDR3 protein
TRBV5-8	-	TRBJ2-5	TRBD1	TGTGCCAGCAGCTCCGACAGGGTGAACTGGGCCCAAGAGACCCAGTACTTC	CASSSDRVNWAQETQYF
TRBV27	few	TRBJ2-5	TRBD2	TGTGCCAGCAGTTTACGGCTAGCGGGCGAGACCCAGTACTTC	CASSLRLAGETQYF
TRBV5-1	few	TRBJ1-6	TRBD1	TGCGCCAGCAAGGAAGGGACAGGGCAGAATTCACCCCTCCACTTT	CASKEGTGQNSPLHF
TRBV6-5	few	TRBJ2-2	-	TGTGCCAGCAGTTACCTAGCCGGGGAGCTGTTTTTT	CASSYLAGELFF
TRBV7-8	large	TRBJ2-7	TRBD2	TGTGCCAGCAGCTTAGAGACTAGCAGAACCTACGAGCAGTACTTC	CASSLETSRTYEQYF
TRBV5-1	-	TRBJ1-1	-	TGCGCCAGCAGTCTCAGCTATATGAACACTGAAGCTTTCTTT	CASSLSYMNTEAFF
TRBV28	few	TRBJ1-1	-	TGTGCCAGCAGTTTGCAGAGTGGGGGGTTTCAAGCTTTCTTT	CASSLQSGGFQAFF
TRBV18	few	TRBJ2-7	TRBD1	TGTGCCAGCTCATACAGTGGGACAGGGGCCTACGAGCAGTACTTC	CASSYSGTGAYEQYF
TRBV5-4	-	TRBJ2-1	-	TGTGCCAGCAGCTCCGACGGAGTATTATACAATGAGCAGTTCTTC	CASSSDGVLYNEQFF
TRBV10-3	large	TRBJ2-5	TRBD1	TGTGCCATCATGGGGGACAGTGAGGAGACCCAGTACTTC	CAIMGDSEETQYF
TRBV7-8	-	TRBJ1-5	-	TGTGCCAGCAGCTTATCCGCGATTACGAGCAATCAGCCCCAGCATTTT	CASSLSAITSNQPQHF
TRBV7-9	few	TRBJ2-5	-	TGTGCCAGCAGCTCGGTTAAAGAGACCCAGTACTTC	CASSSVKETQYF
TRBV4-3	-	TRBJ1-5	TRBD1	TGCGCCAGCAGCCAAGATTGGACAGGGTCGAATCAGCCCCAGCATTTT	CASSQDWTGSNQPQHF
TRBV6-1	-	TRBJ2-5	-	TGTGCCAGCAGAGGACTGGGTGAGACCCAGTACTTC	CASRGLGETQYF
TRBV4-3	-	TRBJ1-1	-	TGCGCCAGCAGCCAACAATCCTCAGGGGCGGACACTGAAGCTTTCTTT	CASSQQSSGADTEAFF
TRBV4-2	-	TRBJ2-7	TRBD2	TGTGCCAGCAGCCAGCCCGGGACTAGCAGCTCCTACGAGCAGTACTTC	CASSQPGTSSSYEQYF
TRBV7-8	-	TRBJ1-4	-	TGTGCCAGCAGCTTAGCGGTCCGAACGACGAATGAAAAACTGTTTTTT	CASSLAVRTTNEKLFF
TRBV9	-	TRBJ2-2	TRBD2	TGTGCCAGCAGCCCCCTCGGAAATAGCGGGAAGAACACCGGGGAGCTGTTTTTT	CASSPLGNSGKNTGELFF
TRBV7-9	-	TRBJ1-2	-	TGTGCCAGCAGCCCGCCCTGGGTTTATGGCTACACCTTC	CASSPPWVYGYTF
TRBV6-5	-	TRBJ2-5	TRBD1	TGTGCCATCATGGGGGACAGTGAGGAGACCCAGTACTTC	CAIMGDSEETQYF
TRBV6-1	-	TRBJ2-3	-	TGTGCCAGCAGTGCGGATACGCAGTATTTT	CASSADTQYF
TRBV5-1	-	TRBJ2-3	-	TGCGCCAGCAGCTTGTTAGGCACCCTCACAGATACGCAGTATTTT	CASSLLGTLTDTQYF
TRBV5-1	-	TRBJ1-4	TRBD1	TGCGCCAGCAGCCGGGCAGGGGGTAATGAAAAACTGTTTTTT	CASSRAGGNEKLFF
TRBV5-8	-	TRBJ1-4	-	TGTGCCAGCAGCTTGCCGATTGGACGGGGAATCCGCCTACTGTTTTTT	CASSLPIGRGIRLLFF
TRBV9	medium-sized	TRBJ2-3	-	TGTGCCAGCAGCGGACTAGGGGCAGATACGCAGTATTTT	CASSGLGADTQYF
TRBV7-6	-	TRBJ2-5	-	TGTGCCAGCAGCTTAGTCGGCGGTCAAGAGACCCAGTACTTC	CASSLVGGQETQYF
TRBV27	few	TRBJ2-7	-	TGTGCCAGCAGCGCCCGACTAGGGGGAACTCTACGTAGCGAGCAGTACTTC	CASSARLGGTLRSEQYF
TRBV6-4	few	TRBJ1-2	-	TGTGCCAGCAGTGCGCCCCGTCCTACTAACTATGGCTACACCTTC	CASSAPRPTNYGYTF
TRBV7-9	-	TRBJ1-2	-	TGTGCCAGCAGCTTAGGTGTCGGTACGGAGAATGGCTACACCTTC	CASSLGVGTENGYTF
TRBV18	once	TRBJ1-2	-	TGTGCCAGCTCACCACGGTTAATTCTGGCGGAAAACTATGGCTACACCTTC	CASSPRLILAENYGYTF
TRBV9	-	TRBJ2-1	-	TGTGCCAGCAGCTTTAGTCACCCGGGGGTGTACAATGAGCAGTTCTTC	CASSFSHPGVYNEQFF
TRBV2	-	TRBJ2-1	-	TGTGCCAGCAGTCCACTTGGGAATGAGCAGTTCTTC	CASSPLGNEQFF
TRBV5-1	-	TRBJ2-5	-	TGCGCCAGCAGCCCAAACAGGAGCCCTGTGGAGACCCAGTACTTC	CASSPNRSPVETQYF
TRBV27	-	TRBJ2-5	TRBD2	TGTGCCAGCAGTTCCCGACTAGCGGGGGAGACCCAGTACTTC	CASSSRLAGETQYF
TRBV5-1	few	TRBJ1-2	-	TGCGCCAGCAGCTTAGGGGGGAACTATGGCTACACCTTC	CASSLGGNYGYTF
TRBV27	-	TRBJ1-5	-	TGTGCCAGCAGTTTACAAGCAGGGACCAATCAGCCCCAGCATTTT	CASSLQAGTNQPQHF
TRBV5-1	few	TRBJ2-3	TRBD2	TGCGCCAGCAGCTTGGAGTTCATGGCTAGCGGGGGGAGGCGCACAGATACGCAGTATTTT	CASSLEFMASGGRRTDTQYF
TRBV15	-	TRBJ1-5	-	TGTGCCACCAGCAGGGATTTAAATCAGCCCCAGCATTTT	CATSRDLNQPQHF
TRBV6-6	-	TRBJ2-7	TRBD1	TGTGCCAGCAGGAAAGTTACAGGGGGCGAGCAGTACTTC	CASRKVTGGEQYF
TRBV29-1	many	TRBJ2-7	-	TGCAGCGTTGAACTAGCCGATACCTACGAGCAGTACTTC	CSVELADTYEQYF
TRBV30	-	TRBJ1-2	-	TGTGCCTGGAGTAAAGCCGATTATGGCTACACCTTC	CAWSKADYGYTF
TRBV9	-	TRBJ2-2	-	TGTGCCAGCAACCTCGACGGGAACACCGGGGAGCTGTTTTTT	CASNLDGNTGELFF
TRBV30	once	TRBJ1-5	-	TGTGCCTGGAGCGACGCTAATGTTATTAGTCAGCCCCAGCATTTT	CAWSDANVISQPQHF
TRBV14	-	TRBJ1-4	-	TGTGCCAGCAGCCAAAACAGGGATGGGTCTAATGAAAAACTGTTTTTT	CASSQNRDGSNEKLFF
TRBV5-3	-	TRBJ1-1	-	TGTGCCAGAAGCTGCCTAGACAGGCTAATAAACAACACTGAAGCTTTCTTT	CARSCLDRLINNTEAFF
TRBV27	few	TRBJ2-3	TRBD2	TGTGCCAGCGCCTTTGGGGGGGTCAGAGGAACAGATACGCAGTATTTT	CASAFGGVRGTDTQYF
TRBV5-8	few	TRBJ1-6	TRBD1	TGTGCCAGCAGCCAGAAGACAGGGGGGTATTCACCCCTCCACTTT	CASSQKTGGYSPLHF
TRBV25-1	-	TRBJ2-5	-	TGTGCCAGCAGTGGGGATTCCCAAGAGACCCAGTACTTC	CASSGDSQETQYF
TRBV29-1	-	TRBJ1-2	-	TGCAGCGTTCTTGTGACAGCTAACTATGGCTACACCTTC	CSVLVTANYGYTF
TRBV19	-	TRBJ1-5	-	TGTGCCAGTACCCTAGATGGCGGGAACGATCAGCCCCAGCATTTT	CASTLDGGNDQPQHF
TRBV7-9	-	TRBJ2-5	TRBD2	TGTGCCAGCAGCTTAGTTCCAGCGGGAGGAGGAGAGACCCAGTACTTC	CASSLVPAGGGETQYF
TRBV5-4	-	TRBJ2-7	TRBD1	TGTGCCAGCAGCCTTGGACAGGGTTCCTACGAGCAGTACTTC	CASSLGQGSYEQYF
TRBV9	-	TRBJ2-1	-	TGTGCCAGCAGTCCTCATCACAATGAGCAGTTCTTC	CASSPHHNEQFF
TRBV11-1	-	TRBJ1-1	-	TGTGCCAGCAGCTTAGTAGGACCGGCCGATTGGGCTTTCTTT	CASSLVGPADWAFF
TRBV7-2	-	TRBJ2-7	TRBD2	TGTGCCAGCAGCTTACAGAGTAGCGGGGCTAGGTGGCAGTACTTC	CASSLQSSGARWQYF
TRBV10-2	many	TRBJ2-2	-	TGCGCCAGCGGGACAACGAACACCGGGGAGCTGTTTTTT	CASGTTNTGELFF
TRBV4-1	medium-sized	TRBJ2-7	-	TGCGCCAGCAGCCAAGCTGGCGAGCAGTACTTC	CASSQAGEQYF